This TCR beta chain was profiled in a study of shared clonotypes between healthy human individuals. Study conclusions and caveats: What rarefaction showed was incomplete sorted-subset sequencing despite large depth. Clonotype sharing among donors likely depends on sequencing depth.

This clone was recorded only once. Its antigen is not identified. Germline V gene data show CDR1 as MDHEN and CDR2 as SYDVKM. This CDR3 contains 14 residues. The assay was carried out at the deep level. The assay was immunoSEQ multiplex PCR, and TCRdb's table has in-frame clones only and misses some. This sample carries 180,000 or so clones, about 93% of them seen once, and the ten largest clones take 0.067%. Healthy adults negative for HIV, lacking recent acute infections or vaccinations, served as donors. The source material was naive CD4+ T cells sorted from blood. The subset was: CD45RA+ positively selected. The chain has TRBV28 and TRBJ2-5, with a tentative D call TRBD1 (7 bases). The J call may be faulty, since TRBJ2-7 better matches the DNA end. This receptor was identified in a woman in her 30s in good health. The CDR3 DNA reads as TGTGCTACCTTCTCGGCAGGGGGGTCCTACGAGCAGTACTTC. It codes for CATFSAGGSYEQYF.